One T cell receptor beta chain is described in this entry. The table came from immunoSEQ multiplex PCR; TCRdb's copy has only in-frame clones and leaves some out. The repertoire holds some 96,000 clones, with roughly 90% as singletons. This sample was included in a study of blood T cell repertoires in COVID-19. Deletions cut 5 bases from V and 6 bases from J, with 20 bases between. This CDR3 is 15 amino acids long. Per germline, CDR1 LNHDA and CDR2 SQIVND (reference sequence). The V gene is TRBV19, the J gene TRBJ2-7; D might be TRBD2 (5 bases). Material for sequencing was peripheral blood. The clonotype was recovered from a man aged 25 to 40 in a cohort sampled during active COVID-19. CDR3 in DNA: TGTGCCAGTAGTTCGAGACAACTGCAGGACTCCGAGCAGTACTTC. Its translation is CASSSRQLQDSEQYF.